This T cell receptor (beta chain) derives from a study of T cells in Graves' hyperthyroidism and ophthalmopathy. Germline lookup yields CDR1 SGHAT and CDR2 FQNNGV. V lost 6 bases and J 0 bases, leaving 14 bases between the germline ends. CDR3 length: 15 amino acids. The definition of stable Graves' hyperthyroidism was no ophthalmopathy progression within 18 months. Each diagnosis was grounded in clinical symptoms, serum thyroxine and TRAb, thyroid ultrasound, and orbital computed tomography. Using RNA transcripts as the source, TCR beta CDR3 regions were amplified. The study used the HTBI primer set for a first-round RT-PCR of the TCR CDR3. TCRdb passed the multiplex PCR reads through MiXCR, listing each CDR3 protein once. The profile covers 300,000 to 450,000 distinct CDR3 sequences, with more than 11% appearing a single time and approximately 11% taken by the ten largest. Comment on this clonotype: Its specificity is not known.

Study-wide points: Progression to ophthalmopathy was predicted a median of approximately seven months early. Also found in blood were most expanded thyroid clonotypes above 0.001.

This TCR was recovered from a woman aged 60-70 years with Graves' hyperthyroidism. Sequencing was performed on blood. The chain uses TRBV11-2 and TRBJ1-2; D uncertain. The CDR3 sequence is CASSSSVLANYGYTF. The DNA of the CDR3 is TGTGCCAGCAGTTCCTCAGTCCTAGCTAACTATGGCTACACCTTC.